The subject of this entry is one T cell receptor beta chain. This clone was recorded once. The antigen it binds to is not known. The sample holds no much larger clone one base away, and base qualities are not on file. CDR1 and CDR2 are drawn from the germline V gene: MDHEN, SYDVKM. Trimming removed 1 base from V and 5 bases from J, leaving 8 bases between the germline ends. Spanning cysteine to phenylalanine, the CDR3 consists of 13 amino acids. Only the CDR3 DNA is retained, 39 bases long and in frame from the first base. The collaborating institutions used their own protocols to collect whole blood in K2EDTA tubes. For TCRbeta analysis, collaborator samples were shipped as frozen whole blood, as isolated PBMCs, or as DNA extracted from either sample type. The sample originates from a study of blood T cell repertoires in COVID-19 (dated by TCRdb to the early 2020s). About the full investigation: The collaborator samples originated in the United States, Italy and Spain and spanned the acute and convalescent phases of COVID-19. The material from the prospective study consisted of cDNA or gDNA derived from T cells, B-cell-depleted T cells, or PBMCs. Subjects who had been exposed to COVID-19, were actively infected with it, or had recovered from it provided the deeply sampled blood TCRbeta repertoires that made up the dataset. A freely available public database, intended as a resource for researchers studying the immune response to SARS-CoV-2, is where the repertoires were released. The samples were drawn from two sources: the first 160 participants of the ongoing ImmuneRACE study, and over 950 subjects contributed by 6 global collaborators. Nearly every sample came with metadata listing a de-identified subject ID, COVID-19 status, age in years and sex. Where available, HLA class I and class II types were obtained from metadata supplied by the sample provider rather than from assay-based typing.

TCRbeta CDR3 regions were amplified from genomic DNA using the immunoSEQ Assay, a bias-controlled multiplex PCR. Per the authors' processing: The number of nucleated cells in each sample was estimated by amplification of reference gene primers within the assay. To quantify the absolute abundance of each unique TCRbeta CDR3 rearrangement, sequence reads were collapsed and filtered. For each sample, productive Simpson clonality was calculated as the square root of Simpson's diversity index across productive rearrangements. Entries here come from immuneACCESS through TCRdb and include only in-frame sequences with V and J called. Some clones fail to appear in such tables; in the studies checked, an unresolved V gene covers under half of the shortfall, and the cause of the remainder is unknown. The V and J calls and clone size come from that table; D and trimming were worked out from the DNA. This sample holds about 160,000 clones; almost 85% were observed only once. The ten largest clones take up about a fifth of the sample.

On the study overall, not on this receptor specifically: How much clinical and demographic metadata was included differed by source and by participant, and the metadata was provided uncurated.

Sequencing was performed on peripheral blood. This receptor was taken from a woman of 80 years or more with acute or convalescent COVID-19. The rearrangement joined TRBV28 to TRBJ1-1, with the D gene not confidently named. The nucleotide sequence reads TGTGCCAGCAGTTTATATGGAGCTACTGAAGCTTTCTTT. The encoded protein is CASSLYGATEAFF.